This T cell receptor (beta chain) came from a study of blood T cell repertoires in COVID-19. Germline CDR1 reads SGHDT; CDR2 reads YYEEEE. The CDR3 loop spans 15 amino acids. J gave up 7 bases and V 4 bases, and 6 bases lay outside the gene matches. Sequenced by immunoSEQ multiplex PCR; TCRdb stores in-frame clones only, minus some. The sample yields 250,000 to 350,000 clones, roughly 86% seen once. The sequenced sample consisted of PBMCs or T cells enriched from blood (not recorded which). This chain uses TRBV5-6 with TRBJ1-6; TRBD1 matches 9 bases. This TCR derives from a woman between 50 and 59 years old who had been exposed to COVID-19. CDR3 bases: TGTGCCAGCAGCGGAAGGACAGGGGACAATTCACCCCTCCACTTT. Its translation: CASSGRTGDNSPLHF.